This note documents a single T cell receptor (beta chain) sequence. The sample originates from a study of blood T cell repertoires in COVID-19. Study summary: Sources were T cells, B-cell-depleted T cells, or PBMCs; the material itself was cDNA or gDNA.

Assay used: immunoSEQ multiplex PCR; TCRdb lists only in-frame clones, some missing. The sample lists some 230,000 clones; about 86% were seen once. V was shortened by 8 bases and J by 9 bases, with 9 bases between the two germline ends. The CDR3 totals 10 residues. Germline lookup yields CDR1 MNHEY and CDR2 SVGAGI. Material for sequencing was peripheral blood. V usage is TRBV6-5 and J usage is TRBJ2-3; D gene uncertain. The origin of this receptor is a woman in her thirties who had recovered from COVID-19. CDR3 nucleotide sequence: TGTGCCAGCCCTTCGAGAACGCAGTATTTT. Translated, it gives CASPSRTQYF.